This TCR beta chain is from a study of vaccination effects on CD4 cells after COVID-19. Overall study findings and caveats: Among infection- and vaccine-induced clones, marked clonal contraction occurred late after vaccination. Healthy vaccinees' vaccine-induced clones included only 1 of 255 that recognized common cold coronaviruses.

TCRdb's copy holds only in-frame clones and misses some; the assay was immunoSEQ multiplex PCR. The profile shows about 23,000 clones, roughly four fifths of them singletons. Before any sequencing was done, the ViraFEST assay used viral peptide pools to expand antigen-specific CD4+ T cells. Isolating CD4+ T cells followed 9 to 11 days of culture. Vaccinated recipients, who were negative for nucleocapsid antibodies, had no history of SARS-CoV-2 infection. Peptides at approximately 10 ug/ml and IL-2 at around 9.3 IU/ml were added to two million PBMC per well. Half-medium changes using IL-2 medium occurred on days 3 and 7. In the case of this clone: Its antigen is not identified.

The CDR3 consists of 16 residues. V shed 8 bases and J shed 7 bases, with 25 bases lying between them. The receptor was derived from a human donor who received a COVID-19 vaccine. The input for sequencing was CD4+ T cells from PBMCs cultured with SARS-CoV-2 spike peptides, taken before COVID-19 vaccination. V usage is TRBV23-1 and J usage is TRBJ2-3; the D gene is possibly TRBD2 (5 bases). TRBV23-1 is an ORF; its function is uncertain. The CDR3 reads CASLRERKLPQNTQYF. CDR3 DNA: TGCGCCAGCCTTCGGGAACGGAAACTACCACAAAATACGCAGTATTTT.